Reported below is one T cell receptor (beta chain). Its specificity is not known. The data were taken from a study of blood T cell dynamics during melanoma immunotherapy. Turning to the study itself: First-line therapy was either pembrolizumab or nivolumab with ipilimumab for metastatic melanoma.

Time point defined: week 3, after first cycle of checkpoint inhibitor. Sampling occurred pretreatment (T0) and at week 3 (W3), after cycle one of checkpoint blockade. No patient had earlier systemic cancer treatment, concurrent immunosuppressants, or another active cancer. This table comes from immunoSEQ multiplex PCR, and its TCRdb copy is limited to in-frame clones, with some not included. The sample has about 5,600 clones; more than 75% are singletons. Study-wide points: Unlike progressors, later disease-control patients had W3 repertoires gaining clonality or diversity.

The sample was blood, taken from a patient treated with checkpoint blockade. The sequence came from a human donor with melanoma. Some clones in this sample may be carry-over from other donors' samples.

CDR3 sequence (DNA): TGTGCCAGCAGCTCCTTAAACTCAGGGGAGGGCTACACCTTC. Encoded protein: CASSSLNSGEGYTF. The rearrangement joins TRBV6-1 to TRBJ1-2, with a weak D call TRBD1 (6 bases). CDR1 is MNHNS, CDR2 SASEGT, per germline. The CDR3 spans 14 residues. Trimming took off 6 bases at V and 8 bases at J, with 19 bases between the two ends.